This TCR beta chain was recovered during a study of blood T cell repertoires in COVID-19. CDR1 and CDR2 (germline): MNHEY, SMNVEV (reference sequence). The CDR3 runs 15 residues. The ends lost 4 bases at V and 5 bases at J; junction bases unmatched: 6. TCRdb's table, derived via immunoSEQ multiplex PCR, lists solely in-frame clones and lacks some. The sample has fewer than 450,000 clones, almost 90% seen once; the top ten hold 7% to 8%. The sample taken for sequencing was peripheral blood. The sequence was collected from a woman in her 70s with COVID-19, enrolled during active disease. This chain links TRBV27 with TRBJ1-5; TRBD1 aligns across 9 bases. The CDR3 DNA sequence: TGTGCCAGCAGTTCTCTCCGGGACAGGGATCAGCCCCAGCATTTT. The encoded protein is CASSSLRDRDQPQHF.